These T cell receptor beta chains were read from a single sample in a study of blood T cell repertoires in COVID-19. The data were produced by immunoSEQ multiplex PCR, yet TCRdb's version contains in-frame clones alone and is incomplete. Of just over 150,000 clones listed, around nine tenths are singletons. Specimen: PBMCs or T cells enriched from blood (not recorded which). These receptors all stem from a woman in her fifties or sixties who had recovered from COVID-19. Each CDR3 is given with its conserved first and last residue. The D gene is left open where the match is weak. Rows give clone size only sometimes, using once, few, many, or a class for an expanded clone.

CDR3aa	CDR3nt	j_gene	len	abundance	d_gene	v_gene
CASSYSVAGTINEQFF	TGTGCCAGCAGTTACTCGGTAGCGGGGACTATTAATGAGCAGTTCTTC	TRBJ2-1	16	.	TRBD2	TRBV6-2/TRBV6-3
CASSNRQNQPQHF	TGTGCCAGCAGCAACAGACAGAATCAGCCCCAGCATTTT	TRBJ1-5	13	.	.	TRBV7-2
CASSPWGQGVNTEAFF	TGTGCCAGCAGTCCGTGGGGACAGGGCGTGAACACTGAAGCTTTCTTT	TRBJ1-1	16	.	TRBD1	TRBV6-2/TRBV6-3
CASSQVGTGVPEETQYF	TGCGCCAGCAGCCAAGTCGGGACAGGGGTCCCGGAGGAGACCCAGTACTTC	TRBJ2-5	17	.	TRBD1	TRBV4-1
CASSGTSGGGTGELFF	TGCGCCAGCAGCGGGACTAGCGGGGGAGGCACCGGGGAGCTGTTTTTT	TRBJ2-2	16	.	TRBD2	TRBV5-1
CAWNPYSQGRATEAFF	TGTGCCTGGAACCCCTATTCCCAGGGGAGGGCCACTGAAGCTTTCTTT	TRBJ1-1	16	.	.	TRBV30
CASEGSGNTIYF	TGTGCCAGCGAGGGATCTGGAAACACCATATATTTT	TRBJ1-3	12	few	.	TRBV2
CASRGEVENTEAFF	TGTGCCAGCAGGGGGGAGGTGGAGAACACTGAAGCTTTCTTT	TRBJ1-1	14	.	.	TRBV6-5
CASSLGSGEAFF	TGTGCCAGCAGCTTAGGGTCAGGTGAAGCTTTCTTT	TRBJ1-1	12	.	.	TRBV7-2
CASSHPTGGGWTGELFF	TGCGCCAGCAGCCACCCCACTGGGGGGGGATGGACCGGGGAGCTGTTTTTT	TRBJ2-2	17	few	TRBD2	TRBV4-3
CSASRQANYGYTF	TGCAGTGCCAGTAGACAGGCCAACTATGGCTACACCTTC	TRBJ1-2	13	once	.	TRBV20-1
CASSGQTGVAYEQYF	TGTGCCAGCTCGGGACAGACAGGGGTCGCCTACGAGCAGTACTTC	TRBJ2-7	15	.	TRBD1	TRBV18
CASSQDRGTEAFF	TGCGCCAGCAGCCAAGATCGGGGCACTGAAGCTTTCTTT	TRBJ1-1	13	.	.	TRBV4-3
CASRQTGSSYEQYF	TGTGCCAGCAGGCAGACAGGGAGTTCCTACGAGCAGTACTTC	TRBJ2-7	14	.	TRBD1	TRBV6-5
CASSQSHSRTGELFF	TGCGCCAGCAGCCAGTCCCACAGTCGGACCGGGGAGCTGTTTTTT	TRBJ2-2	15	.	.	TRBV4-1
CASSFRSGSSYNEQFF	TGTGCCAGCAGCTTCCGCTCGGGGAGCTCCTACAATGAGCAGTTCTTC	TRBJ2-1	16	.	.	TRBV9
CASSQPTGAGGNQPQHF	TGTGCCAGCAGTCAACCAACAGGGGCTGGAGGCAATCAGCCCCAGCATTTT	TRBJ1-5	17	.	TRBD1	TRBV6-6
CASSPGTGNYQETQYF	TGTGCCAGCAGCCCGGGGACAGGGAATTACCAAGAGACCCAGTACTTC	TRBJ2-5	16	once	TRBD1	TRBV5-8
CASSYDGTGRSDEQFF	TGTGCCAGCAGTTACGACGGGACAGGGAGGTCCGATGAGCAGTTCTTC	TRBJ2-1	16	.	TRBD1	TRBV6-6
CASSSRQGINYGYTF	TGTGCCAGCAGCTCCAGACAGGGTATTAACTATGGCTACACCTTC	TRBJ1-2	15	.	TRBD1	TRBV7-2
CASRPLSPDRGYGYTF	TGTGCCAGCCGGCCCCTTAGTCCGGACAGGGGGTATGGCTACACCTTC	TRBJ1-2	16	.	TRBD1	TRBV19
CASSYSYLWQRVSNQPQHF	TGTGCCAGCAGCTACTCCTACTTGTGGCAGCGGGTTAGCAATCAGCCCCAGCATTTT	TRBJ1-5	19	.	.	TRBV6-2/TRBV6-3
CASSFRFLDTDTQYF	TGTGCCAGCAGTTTCCGCTTCCTAGATACAGATACGCAGTATTTT	TRBJ2-3	15	.	.	TRBV27
CSAGRQGPGELFF	TGCAGCGCCGGCCGCCAGGGCCCCGGGGAGCTGTTTTTT	TRBJ2-2	13	.	.	TRBV29-1
CASGSLSYEQYF	TGTGCCTCAGGATCCCTCTCCTACGAGCAGTACTTC	TRBJ2-7	12	.	.	TRBV12-3/TRBV12-4
CASTTGSYEQYF	TGTGCCAGCACCACAGGGTCCTACGAGCAGTACTTC	TRBJ2-7	12	.	.	TRBV7-2
CASSQGGPGETEAFF	TGCGCCAGCAGCCAAGGAGGGCCTGGGGAAACTGAAGCTTTCTTT	TRBJ1-1	15	.	.	TRBV4-1
CASSTPGKSPRTITYEQYF	TGTGCCAGCAGTACCCCTGGCAAGTCCCCCCGAACGATAACCTACGAGCAGTACTTC	TRBJ2-7	19	.	.	TRBV6-4
CAISESIGGYEQYF	TGTGCCATCAGTGAGTCGATCGGTGGTTACGAGCAGTACTTC	TRBJ2-7	14	.	.	TRBV10-3
CASAEGTGSIPFF	TGTGCCAGCGCCGAGGGGACAGGCTCGATACCTTTCTTT	TRBJ1-1	13	.	TRBD1	TRBV9
CASSFTSGGDTQYF	TGTGCCAGCAGCTTTACTAGCGGGGGTGATACGCAGTATTTT	TRBJ2-3	14	.	TRBD2	TRBV7-6
CASSLVRGSLTDTQYF	TGTGCCAGCAGTTTAGTGCGGGGGAGTCTCACAGATACGCAGTATTTT	TRBJ2-3	16	many	TRBD2	TRBV27
CASSLSVGLAGERTDTQYF	TGTGCCAGCAGTTTATCCGTCGGACTAGCGGGGGAAAGGACAGATACGCAGTATTTT	TRBJ2-3	19	.	TRBD2	TRBV27
CASSIGDTDTQYF	TGTGCCAGCAGCATCGGAGACACAGATACGCAGTATTTT	TRBJ2-3	13	.	.	TRBV5-4
CSVLLQGLEDTEAFF	TGCAGCGTTCTATTACAGGGGCTGGAAGACACTGAAGCTTTCTTT	TRBJ1-1	15	.	TRBD1	TRBV29-1
CASSRRGGSTDTQYF	TGTGCCAGCAGTAGAAGGGGTGGAAGCACAGATACGCAGTATTTT	TRBJ2-3	15	.	.	TRBV6-5
CASSTKGTSTGNTIYF	TGTGCCAGTAGTACCAAAGGGACATCGACTGGAAACACCATATATTTT	TRBJ1-3	16	.	.	TRBV19
CASSVRTGNSTDTQYF	TGCGCCAGCAGTGTACGGACGGGGAATAGCACAGATACGCAGTATTTT	TRBJ2-3	16	once	.	TRBV10-1
CSVEGRSGTEAFF	TGCAGCGTTGAAGGCAGGTCGGGAACTGAAGCTTTCTTT	TRBJ1-1	13	few	.	TRBV29-1
CATSRDVGGNTEAFF	TGTGCCACCAGCAGAGATGTGGGGGGAAACACTGAAGCTTTCTTT	TRBJ1-1	15	.	.	TRBV15
CASSQDPGGGYNSPLHF	TGTGCCAGCAGCCAAGATCCTGGGGGGGGATATAATTCACCCCTCCACTTT	TRBJ1-6	17	.	.	TRBV4-2
CSVALQSSKQYF	TGCAGCGTTGCCCTACAGTCCTCAAAGCAGTACTTC	TRBJ2-7	12	.	.	TRBV29-1
CASSQADGGLYNEQFF	TGTGCCAGCAGCCAAGCTGACGGGGGGCTGTACAATGAGCAGTTCTTC	TRBJ2-1	16	once	.	TRBV3-1/TRBV3-2
CASSSLAGYEQYF	TGTGCCAGCAGCTCACTAGCGGGGTACGAGCAGTACTTC	TRBJ2-7	13	.	TRBD2	TRBV7-6
CASIQGTIRQYF	TGTGCCAGCATACAGGGAACTATCAGGCAGTACTTC	TRBJ2-7	12	.	.	TRBV6-5
CASSQGPEGQPQHF	TGTGCCAGCAGCCAAGGCCCAGAGGGACAGCCCCAGCATTTT	TRBJ1-5	14	.	.	TRBV3-1/TRBV3-2
CASSPTGQGNTEAFF	TGTGCCAGCAGTCCGACAGGGCAGGGGAACACTGAAGCTTTCTTT	TRBJ1-1	15	once	TRBD1	TRBV6-2/TRBV6-3
CASSLPGVGADTQYF	TGTGCCAGCAGCTTACCGGGGGTTGGCGCAGATACGCAGTATTTT	TRBJ2-3	15	.	.	TRBV5-4
CASMGNRDTEAFF	TGTGCCAGCATGGGGAACAGGGACACTGAAGCTTTCTTT	TRBJ1-1	13	.	.	TRBV7-9
CARGDRVNEKLFF	TGTGCCAGAGGGGACAGGGTTAATGAAAAACTGTTTTTT	TRBJ1-4	13	.	TRBD1	TRBV2
CASSLDKLAGGGDTQYF	TGTGCCAGCAGCTTAGATAAGCTAGCGGGGGGTGGAGATACGCAGTATTTT	TRBJ2-3	17	.	TRBD2	TRBV7-2